Following are 27 T cell receptor beta chains from one sample sequenced in a study of TIL therapy for anti-PD-1-resistant metastatic lung cancer (dated by TCRdb to the early 2020s). The time point label, read with the paper, signifies: pre-treatment sample, taken before nivolumab and TIL therapy. The immunoSEQ v3 hsTCRB kit was used to amplify TCR beta CDR3 regions from genomic DNA through bias-controlled multiplex PCR. TCRdb provides this immuneACCESS table in a form limited to in-frame rearrangements. Some clones are lacking; in checked studies, under half of them reflect an unresolved V gene, and why the rest are absent is not known. The sample table holds 50,000 or so clones, of which around 79% were seen once. In total, the top ten clones hold more than 4.5% of the sample. Source: blood, taken at baseline. The receptor source for this set is a woman between 30 and 85 years old with non-small cell lung cancer.

The rearrangement joins TRBV7-2 to TRBJ2-7; tentative D call: TRBD2 (6 bases). This CDR3 region has 18 residues. Germline CDR1 is SGHTA and CDR2 is FQGNSA. V lost 1 base and J 0 bases, leaving 19 bases between the germline ends. In DNA, the CDR3 is TGTGCCAGCAGCTTAGTGGGGGGAGGCCGGGGGAGCTCCTACGAGCAGTACTTC. Its translation is CASSLVGGGRGSSYEQYF.

The rearrangement uses TRBV13 and TRBJ2-3; D is unresolved. The CDR3 covers 15 residues. The germline CDR1 and CDR2 sequences are PRHDT and FYEKMQ (reference sequence). V shed 0 bases and J shed 6 bases, with 13 bases lying between them. The CDR3 is CASSLGLASGDTQYF. For the CDR3, the DNA is TGTGCCAGCAGCTTAGGTTTGGCCTCCGGGGATACGCAGTATTTT.

This chain connects TRBV9 to TRBJ2-1; 8 bases fit TRBD2. The CDR3 sequence is 14 residues long. Germline trimming cut 2 bases from V and 6 bases from J; bases unmatched to any gene: 4. CDR1 is SGDLS and CDR2 is YYNGEE in the germline V gene. CDR3 sequence (DNA): TGTGCCAGCAGCGTTAGCGGGAACCCCAATGAGCAGTTCTTC. Translated: CASSVSGNPNEQFF. Filled out from reference TRBV9 and TRBJ2-1, the complete variable domain reads DSGVTQTPKHLITATGQRVTLRCSPRSGDLSVYWYQQSLDQGLQFLIQYYNGEERAKGNILERFSAQQFPDLHSELNLSSLELGDSALYFCASSVSGNPNEQFFGPGTRLTVL.

The gene calls are TRBV14 and TRBJ1-1; D is ambiguous. Deletions cut 4 bases from V and 3 bases from J, with 12 bases between. Germline-derived CDR1 and CDR2 are SGHDN and FVKESK. This CDR3 spans 14 amino acids. CDR3 bases: TGTGCCAGCAGCCGGGAGGGTAGGGACACTGAAGCTTTCTTT. The encoded protein is CASSREGRDTEAFF.

The chain recombines TRBV13 with TRBJ2-1, with D possibly being TRBD1 (5 bases). Germline CDR1 reads PRHDT; CDR2 reads FYEKMQ (reference sequence). The ends were cut back, 6 bases at V and 4 bases at J, with 13 bases in the middle. The CDR3 totals 14 residues. Here the CDR3 reads CASSGQGKYNEQFF. The CDR3 DNA follows: TGTGCCAGCAGTGGGCAGGGCAAGTACAATGAGCAGTTCTTC. Variable domain in full (rest from reference TRBV13 and TRBJ2-1): AAGVIQSPRHLIKEKRETATLKCYPIPRHDTVYWYQQGPGQDPQFLISFYEKMQSDKGSIPDRFSAQQFSDYHSELNMSSLELGDSALYFCASSGQGKYNEQFFGPGTRLTVL.

The chain uses TRBV27 and TRBJ2-1, with D uncertain. CDR1 and CDR2 (germline): MNHEY, SMNVEV (reference sequence). The CDR3 consists of 11 residues. V lost 7 bases, J lost 14 bases, and 15 bases lay in between. The CDR3 coding sequence is TGTGCCAGCACCGTTACGACAAGGAAGTTCTTC. Its protein product is CASTVTTRKFF.

This clone appeared once. The chain has TRBV10-3 and TRBJ2-7; no clear D. The CDR3 sequence is 14 residues long. CDR1 and CDR2 (germline): ENHRY, SYGVKD. The ends were cut back, 5 bases at V and 3 bases at J, with 14 bases in the middle. The CDR3 loop reads CAISSVEWVYEQYF. CDR3 DNA sequence: TGTGCCATCAGTTCGGTCGAGTGGGTCTACGAGCAGTACTTC.

The chain is built from TRBV7-8 and TRBJ1-3; the D is unclear. The CDR3 is made up of 14 amino acids. V was trimmed by 4 bases and J by 4 bases, leaving 11 bases between them. Germline-derived CDR1 and CDR2 are SGHVS and FQNEAQ. CDR3 protein: CASSWAAAGNTIYF. CDR3 nucleotides: TGTGCCAGCAGCTGGGCGGCAGCGGGAAACACCATATATTTT. The full variable domain, rest sourced from reference TRBV7-8 and TRBJ1-3, is GAGVSQSPRYKVAKRGQDVALRCDPISGHVSLFWYQQALGQGPEFLTYFQNEAQLDKSGLPSDRFFAERPEGSVSTLKIQRTQQEDSAVYLCASSWAAAGNTIYFGEGSWLTVV.

This chain uses TRBV18 with TRBJ1-2; 9 bases align to TRBD1. Germline CDR1 reads KGHSH; CDR2 reads LQKENI. Germline trimming cut 3 bases from V and 3 bases from J; bases unmatched to any gene: 5. This CDR3 is 15 amino acids long. The CDR3 loop reads CASSPGQGEDYGYTF. The DNA of the CDR3 is TGTGCCAGCTCACCGGGACAGGGAGAAGACTATGGCTACACCTTC. Full variable domain (outside the CDR3, taken from reference TRBV18 and TRBJ1-2): NAGVMQNPRHLVRRRGQEARLRCSPMKGHSHVYWYRQLPEEGLKFMVYLQKENIIDESGMPKERFSAEFPKEGPSILRIQQVVRGDSAAYFCASSPGQGEDYGYTFGSGTRLTVV.

The chain links TRBV18 to TRBJ1-1; no definite D call. Germline CDR1 and CDR2: KGHSH and LQKENI. The V end lost 5 bases, the J end lost 4 bases, and 17 bases lay between the germline ends. This CDR3 is built from 15 residues. This CDR3 is CASSSARAAGTEAFF. DNA of the CDR3: TGTGCCAGCTCATCGGCGCGGGCGGCGGGCACTGAAGCTTTCTTT.

The rearrangement uses TRBV4-2 and TRBJ2-7; D unresolved. V lost 1 base, J lost 1 base, and 11 bases lay in between. In germline, CDR1 is LGHNA, CDR2 YNFKEQ. There are 15 residues in the CDR3. The CDR3 region has the DNA TGTGCCAGCAGCCAAGGGTCAGAGAGATCCTACGAGCAGTACTTC. Translating it yields CASSQGSERSYEQYF.

The CDR3 coding sequence is TGTGCCAGCAGCAGAACCCACACAGATACGCAGTATTTT. Translated: CASSRTHTDTQYF. V gene TRBV6-5 combines with J gene TRBJ2-3, with D uncertain. This CDR3 is 13 amino acids long. V shed 6 bases and J shed 2 bases, with 9 bases lying between them. Germline V gene lookup returns CDR1 MNHEY and CDR2 SVGAGI.

The rearrangement links TRBV5-4 to TRBJ2-7; 11 positions match TRBD2. Per germline, CDR1 SGHNT and CDR2 YYREEE (reference sequence). V shed 6 bases and J 6 bases; nucleotides not matched to a gene: 11. This CDR3 spans 15 amino acids. As DNA, the CDR3 is TGTGCCAGCATGTTGGATTATCTAGCGGGAGGCGAGCAGTACTTC. Translated: CASMLDYLAGGEQYF.

The V gene is TRBV6-1, the J gene TRBJ2-3, with 10 bases aligning to TRBD1. The CDR3 has 15 amino acids. Trimming removed 6 bases from V and 3 bases from J; junction bases left unmatched: 6. Looked up from germline, CDR1 is MNHNS and CDR2 is SASEGT. CDR3: CASRDDRGQTDTQYF. Here the CDR3 DNA reads TGTGCCAGCAGGGACGACAGGGGGCAGACAGATACGCAGTATTTT.

Comment on this clone: An end of the junction does not agree with germline; a read error may underlie this. The J gene is TRBJ2-7, the V gene TRBV28; D might be TRBD2 (6 bases). Germline V CDR1 and CDR2: MDHEN, SYDVKM. The CDR3 has 11 residues. In DNA, the CDR3 is TGCGGTAGCGGACTTACCTACGAGCAGTACTTC. This codes for CGSGLTYEQYF.

This chain connects TRBV7-9 to TRBJ2-7; a possible D gene is TRBD2 (6 bases). The CDR3 runs 12 residues. Trimming took 8 bases from V and 4 from J, leaving 12 bases between them. Germline CDR1 reads SEHNR; CDR2 reads FQNEAQ (reference sequence). In nucleotides, the CDR3 is TGTGCCAGCTGGGACTCCGGATACGAGCAGTACTTC. This translates into CASWDSGYEQYF.

V gene TRBV29-1 combines with J gene TRBJ2-7; 9 nucleotides match TRBD1. Germline V gene lookup returns CDR1 SQVTM and CDR2 ANQGSEA. V shed 6 bases, J shed 5 bases, and the junction held 14 bases outside the gene matches. The CDR3 has 15 residues. This CDR3 is CSVVKGQGVGNEQYF. CDR3 sequence (DNA): TGCAGCGTGGTGAAGGGACAGGGAGTTGGTAACGAGCAGTACTTC.

The V gene is TRBV5-1, the J gene TRBJ2-1; 7 nucleotides align to TRBD2. Unmatched junction bases numbered 2, after V lost 0 bases and J lost 2 bases. The germline CDR1 and CDR2 sequences are SGHRS and YFSETQ. The CDR3 loop spans 15 amino acids. In DNA, the CDR3 is TGCGCCAGCAGCTTGGAGGGGACTACCTACAATGAGCAGTTCTTC. This gives the protein CASSLEGTTYNEQFF.

The chain has TRBV16 and TRBJ2-1; no clear D. In germline, CDR1 is KGHSY, CDR2 FQNENV. The CDR3 is 14 residues long. With 0 bases removed from V and 3 bases from J, the gap between germline ends came to 6 bases. The CDR3 sequence is CASSQSSNYNEQFF. DNA for the CDR3: TGTGCCAGCAGCCAATCGTCAAACTACAATGAGCAGTTCTTC.

This clone was counted a few times. This chain connects TRBV7-2 to TRBJ2-5; 8 nucleotides line up with TRBD2. The V segment lost 3 bases and the J segment 5 bases; nucleotides outside the gene matches: 5. The germline CDR1 and CDR2 sequences are SGHTA and FQGNSA. The CDR3 has 14 amino acids. This CDR3 reads CASSLRSGGETQYF. In nucleotides, the CDR3 is TGTGCCAGCAGCTTGAGAAGCGGGGGTGAGACCCAGTACTTC.

The chain joins TRBV19 to TRBJ1-1, with a possible D match to TRBD1 (5 bases). Trimming pared 1 base from V and 1 base from J, leaving 10 bases between. This CDR3 is built from 15 residues. Germline CDR1 LNHDA, CDR2 SQIVND (reference sequence). The CDR3 loop reads CASSIGGRANTEAFF. The CDR3 nucleotides are TGTGCCAGTAGTATAGGAGGCAGGGCGAACACTGAAGCTTTCTTT.

J is TRBJ2-1 and V is TRBV7-7, with 9 positions matching TRBD1. V gave up 5 bases and J gave up 6 bases; unmatched junction bases: 5. Germline values: CDR1 SSHAT, CDR2 FNYEAQ (reference sequence). This CDR3 comprises 14 residues. CDR3 loop: CASSTGGQGNEQFF. The CDR3 coding sequence is TGTGCCAGCAGCACCGGGGGACAGGGCAATGAGCAGTTCTTC.

The chain carries TRBV10-3 and TRBJ2-7; D is perhaps TRBD1 or TRBD2 (5 bases each). Deletions cut 11 bases from V and 1 base from J, with 12 bases between. The CDR3 runs 12 residues. CDR1 and CDR2 (germline): ENHRY, SYGVKD. The CDR3 region has the DNA TGTGCCGTTGGGACGGGATCCTACGAGCAGTACTTC. The encoded protein is CAVGTGSYEQYF.

This chain links TRBV11-3 with TRBJ2-5; weak D call: TRBD2 (6 bases). This CDR3 region has 17 residues. Trimming took off 1 base at V and 5 bases at J, with 20 bases between the two ends. The germline gives CDR1 SGHNT, CDR2 YENEEA. The CDR3 region is CASSLGPGSPVLETQYF. The CDR3 DNA sequence: TGTGCCAGCAGCTTAGGGCCCGGGAGCCCCGTGTTGGAGACCCAGTACTTC.

This chain connects TRBV6-4 to TRBJ1-5; unclear D gene. The CDR3 is made up of 15 amino acids. Germline CDR1 and CDR2: MRHNA and SNTAGT. V gave up 2 bases and J gave up 2 bases, with 10 bases separating them. The CDR3 bases are TGTGCCAGCAGTGACGGGAAGGGCGGCAATCAGCCCCAGCATTTT. Translating gives CASSDGKGGNQPQHF.

This chain uses TRBV6-6 with TRBJ2-3; a weak D match, TRBD1 (6 bases). The CDR3 is made up of 15 amino acids. Germline V gives CDR1 MNHNY, CDR2 SVGAGI (reference sequence). Trimming shortened V by 2 bases and J by 4 bases, and 13 bases separated the two germline ends. The CDR3 DNA follows: TGTGCCAGCAGTTACCCGGGCAGGGGTGCAGATACGCAGTATTTT. Translated: CASSYPGRGADTQYF.

The chain has TRBV5-1 and TRBJ2-7; 8 nucleotides line up with TRBD2. The CDR3 contains 16 residues. V was pared by 0 bases and J by 0 bases, with 5 bases of the junction left unmatched. Germline values: CDR1 SGHRS, CDR2 YFSETQ. The CDR3 region has the DNA TGCGCCAGCAGCTTGGCTGCCAGCGGGAGCTCCTACGAGCAGTACTTC. This gives the protein CASSLAASGSSYEQYF.